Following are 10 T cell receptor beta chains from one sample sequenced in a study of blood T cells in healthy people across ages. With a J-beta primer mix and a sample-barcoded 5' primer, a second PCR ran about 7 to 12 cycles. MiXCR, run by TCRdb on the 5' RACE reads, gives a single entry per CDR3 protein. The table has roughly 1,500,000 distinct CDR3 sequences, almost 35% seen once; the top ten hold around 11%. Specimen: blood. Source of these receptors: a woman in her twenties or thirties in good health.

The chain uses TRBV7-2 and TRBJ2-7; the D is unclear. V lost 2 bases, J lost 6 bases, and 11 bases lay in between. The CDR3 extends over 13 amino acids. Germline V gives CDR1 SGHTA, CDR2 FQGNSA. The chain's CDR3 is CASSLFGVGEQYF. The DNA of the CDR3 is TGTGCCAGCAGCTTATTTGGGGTAGGCGAGCAGTACTTC.

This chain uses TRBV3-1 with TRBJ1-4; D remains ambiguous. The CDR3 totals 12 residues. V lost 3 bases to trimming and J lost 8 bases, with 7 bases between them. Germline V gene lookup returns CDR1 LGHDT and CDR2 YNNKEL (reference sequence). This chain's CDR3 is CASSQVLEKLFF. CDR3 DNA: TGTGCCAGCAGCCAGGTACTGGAAAAACTGTTTTTT.

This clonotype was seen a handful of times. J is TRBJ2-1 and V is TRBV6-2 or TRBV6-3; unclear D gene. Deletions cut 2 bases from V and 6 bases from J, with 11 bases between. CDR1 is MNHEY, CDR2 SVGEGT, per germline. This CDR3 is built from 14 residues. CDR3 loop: CASSYGSTPNEQFF. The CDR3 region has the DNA TGTGCCAGCAGTTACGGGTCGACACCCAATGAGCAGTTCTTC.

CDR3 amino acids: CASSLWPGADTEAFF. Here the CDR3 DNA reads TGCGCCAGCAGCTTGTGGCCGGGGGCCGACACTGAAGCTTTCTTT. The genes are TRBV5-1 and TRBJ1-1; perhaps TRBD1 as D (6 bases). V was cut by 1 base and J by 3 bases, with 13 bases left in between. Germline assignment: CDR1 SGHRS and CDR2 YFSETQ. The CDR3 sequence is 15 residues long.

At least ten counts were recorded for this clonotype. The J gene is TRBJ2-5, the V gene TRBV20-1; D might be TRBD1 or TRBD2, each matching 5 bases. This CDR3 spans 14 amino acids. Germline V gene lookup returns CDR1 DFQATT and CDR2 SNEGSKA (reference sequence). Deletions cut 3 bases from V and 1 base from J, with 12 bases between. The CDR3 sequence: CSASGTAPQETQYF. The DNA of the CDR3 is TGCAGTGCTAGCGGGACGGCGCCCCAAGAGACCCAGTACTTC.

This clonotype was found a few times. The CDR3 DNA sequence: TGTGCCAGCAGTGAAGGCCGGGGAGGGGCGAGGGAGACCCAGTACTTC. It yields the protein CASSEGRGGARETQYF. The chain joins TRBV25-1 to TRBJ2-5; 7 positions agree with TRBD2. The CDR3 has 16 residues. The ends lost 2 bases at V and 5 bases at J; junction bases unmatched: 11. CDR1 and CDR2 (germline): MGHDK, SYGVNS.

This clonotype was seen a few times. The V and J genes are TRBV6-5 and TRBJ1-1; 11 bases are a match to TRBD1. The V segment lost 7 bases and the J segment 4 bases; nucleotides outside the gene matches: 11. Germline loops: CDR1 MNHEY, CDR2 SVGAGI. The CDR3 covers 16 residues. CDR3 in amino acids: CASTPQGTGGVTEAFF. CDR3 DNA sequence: TGTGCCAGCACTCCCCAGGGGACAGGGGGTGTCACTGAAGCTTTCTTT.

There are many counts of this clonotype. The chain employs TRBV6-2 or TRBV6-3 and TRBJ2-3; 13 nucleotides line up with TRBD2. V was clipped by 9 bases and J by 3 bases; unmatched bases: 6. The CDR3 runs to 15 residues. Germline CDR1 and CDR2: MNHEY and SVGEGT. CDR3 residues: CASAPGLAGTDTQYF. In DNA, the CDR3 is TGTGCCAGTGCCCCGGGACTAGCGGGAACAGATACGCAGTATTTT.

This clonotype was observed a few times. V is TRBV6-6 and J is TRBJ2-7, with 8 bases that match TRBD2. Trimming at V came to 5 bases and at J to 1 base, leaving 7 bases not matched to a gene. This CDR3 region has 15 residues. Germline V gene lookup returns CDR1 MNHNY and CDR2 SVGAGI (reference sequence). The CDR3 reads CASSPVGGGSYEQYF. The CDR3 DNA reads TGTGCCAGCAGTCCCGTCGGCGGGGGGTCCTACGAGCAGTACTTC.

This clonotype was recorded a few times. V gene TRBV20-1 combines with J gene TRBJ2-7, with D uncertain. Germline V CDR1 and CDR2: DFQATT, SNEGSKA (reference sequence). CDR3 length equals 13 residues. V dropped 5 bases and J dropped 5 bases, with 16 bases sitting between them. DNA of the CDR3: TGCAGTGCTCCGTCGGCTAGTTTACACGAGCAGTACTTC. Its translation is CSAPSASLHEQYF.